Included here is one T cell receptor (beta chain) sequence, with context. Membership in each cohort depended on participant-reported clinical history. This table comes from immunoSEQ multiplex PCR, and its TCRdb copy is limited to in-frame clones, with some not included. The sample shows some 240,000 clones, under 90% of them seen only once. The sample is drawn from a study of blood T cell repertoires in COVID-19. The V gene's germline CDR1 is KGHDR and CDR2 SFDVKD. The trim removed 2 bases at V and 1 base at J, leaving 6 bases unmatched. The CDR3 spans 17 residues. The chain links TRBV24-1 to TRBJ1-5; 8 bases are shared with TRBD1. Sequencing used PBMCs or T cells enriched from blood (not recorded which). The clonotype originates from a man aged 30 to 39 with acute COVID-19. CDR3 region: CATSDSGQGGSNQPQHF. The CDR3 nucleotides are TGTGCCACCAGTGATTCCGGACAGGGAGGCAGCAATCAGCCCCAGCATTTT.